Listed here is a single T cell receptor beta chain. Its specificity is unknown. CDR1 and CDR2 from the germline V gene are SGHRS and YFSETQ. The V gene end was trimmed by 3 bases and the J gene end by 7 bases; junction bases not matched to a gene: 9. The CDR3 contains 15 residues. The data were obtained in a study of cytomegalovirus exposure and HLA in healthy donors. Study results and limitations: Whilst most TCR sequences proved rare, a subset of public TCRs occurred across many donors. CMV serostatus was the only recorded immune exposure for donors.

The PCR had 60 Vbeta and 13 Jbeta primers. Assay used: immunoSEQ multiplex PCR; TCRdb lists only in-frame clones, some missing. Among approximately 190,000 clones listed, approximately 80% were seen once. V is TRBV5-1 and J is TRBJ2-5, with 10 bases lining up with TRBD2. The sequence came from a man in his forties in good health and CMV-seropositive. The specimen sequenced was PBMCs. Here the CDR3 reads CASSSTSGRGLTQYF. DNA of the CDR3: TGCGCCAGCAGCTCGACTAGCGGGCGAGGATTGACCCAGTACTTC.